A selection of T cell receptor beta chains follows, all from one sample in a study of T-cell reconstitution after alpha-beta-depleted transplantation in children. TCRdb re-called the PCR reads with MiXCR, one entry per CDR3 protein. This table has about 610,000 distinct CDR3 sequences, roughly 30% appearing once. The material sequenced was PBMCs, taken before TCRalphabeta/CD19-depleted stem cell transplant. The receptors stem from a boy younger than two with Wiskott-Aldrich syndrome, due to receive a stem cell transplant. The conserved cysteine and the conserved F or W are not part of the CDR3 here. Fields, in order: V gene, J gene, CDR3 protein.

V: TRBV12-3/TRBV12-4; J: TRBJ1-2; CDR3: ASRRGRPPYGYT
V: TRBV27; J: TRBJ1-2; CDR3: ASSLFLDSSYGYT
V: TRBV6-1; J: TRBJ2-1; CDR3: ASSEVGLGRSRANEQF
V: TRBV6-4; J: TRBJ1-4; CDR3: ASPGVATNEKLF
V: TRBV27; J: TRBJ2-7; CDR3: ASSFPPARWPASKY
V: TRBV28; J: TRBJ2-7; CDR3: ASSAGQGHWEQY
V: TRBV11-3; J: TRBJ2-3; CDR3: ASSKGDSNTDTQY
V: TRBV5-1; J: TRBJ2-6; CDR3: ASSPGTGGFGANVLT
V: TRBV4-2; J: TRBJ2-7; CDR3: ASRKLIAGSSYEQY
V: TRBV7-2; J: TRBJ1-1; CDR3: ASRKTLENTEAF